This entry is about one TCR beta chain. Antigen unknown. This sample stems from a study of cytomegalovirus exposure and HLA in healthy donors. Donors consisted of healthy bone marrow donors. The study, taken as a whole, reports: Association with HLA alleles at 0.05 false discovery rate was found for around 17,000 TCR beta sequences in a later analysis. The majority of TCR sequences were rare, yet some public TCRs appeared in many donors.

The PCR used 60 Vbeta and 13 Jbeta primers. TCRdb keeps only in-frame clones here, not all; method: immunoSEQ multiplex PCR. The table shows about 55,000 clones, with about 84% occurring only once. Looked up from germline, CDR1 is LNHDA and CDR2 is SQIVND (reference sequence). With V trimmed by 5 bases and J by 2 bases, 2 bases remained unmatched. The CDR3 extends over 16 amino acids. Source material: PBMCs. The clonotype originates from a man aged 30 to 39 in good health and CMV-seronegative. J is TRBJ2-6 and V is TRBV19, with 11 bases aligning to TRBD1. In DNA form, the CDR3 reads TGTGCCAGTAGTCCGGGACAGGGGGCTGGGGCCAACGTCCTGACTTTC. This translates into CASSPGQGAGANVLTF.